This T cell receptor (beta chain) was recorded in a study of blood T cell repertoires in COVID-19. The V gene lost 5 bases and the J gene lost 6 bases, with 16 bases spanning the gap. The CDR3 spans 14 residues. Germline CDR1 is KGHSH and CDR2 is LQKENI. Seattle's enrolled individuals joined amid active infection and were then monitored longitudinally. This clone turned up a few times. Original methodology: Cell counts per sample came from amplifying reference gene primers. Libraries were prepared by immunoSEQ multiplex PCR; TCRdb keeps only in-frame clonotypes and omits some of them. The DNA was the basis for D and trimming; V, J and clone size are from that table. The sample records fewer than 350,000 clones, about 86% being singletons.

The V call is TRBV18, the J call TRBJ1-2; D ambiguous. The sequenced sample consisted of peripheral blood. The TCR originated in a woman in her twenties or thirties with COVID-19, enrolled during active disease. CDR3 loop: CASSVAPQPDGYTF. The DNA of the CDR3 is TGTGCCAGCTCAGTAGCTCCACAACCGGATGGCTACACCTTC.